Listed below are T cell receptor beta chains from one sample, sequenced in a study of shared clonotypes between healthy human individuals. Method: immunoSEQ multiplex PCR; TCRdb's copy keeps in-frame clones and lacks some. The sample contains about 1 million clones, about 74% of which appear only once. Specimen: memory CD4+ T cells sorted from blood. Receptors were obtained from a man aged 18-30 years in good health. CDR3s include the opening cysteine and the closing phenylalanine or tryptophan. Fields, in order: V gene, clone size, J gene, D gene, CDR3 protein, CDR3 DNA. D genes are given only for firm matches. Clone size, where shown, is once, few, many, or a class for clones that have expanded.

v_call: TRBV20-1; clone_size: NA; j_call: TRBJ1-2; d_call: NA; cdr3_aa: CSAEGNYGYTF; cdr3_nt: TGCAGTGCAGAGGGAAACTATGGCTACACCTTC
v_call: TRBV5-1; clone_size: NA; j_call: TRBJ1-1; d_call: NA; cdr3_aa: CASSLVTGVMNTEAFF; cdr3_nt: TGCGCCAGCAGCTTGGTCACAGGTGTTATGAACACTGAAGCTTTCTTT
v_call: TRBV11-1; clone_size: NA; j_call: TRBJ2-2; d_call: NA; cdr3_aa: CASSLLEGTGELFF; cdr3_nt: TGTGCCAGCAGCCTCTTGGAGGGGACCGGGGAGCTGTTTTTT
v_call: TRBV6-6; clone_size: few; j_call: TRBJ1-1; d_call: NA; cdr3_aa: CASSYFSGLPGTEAFF; cdr3_nt: TGTGCCAGCAGTTACTTTTCGGGACTACCCGGGACTGAAGCTTTCTTT
v_call: TRBV6-5; clone_size: NA; j_call: TRBJ1-2; d_call: TRBD1; cdr3_aa: CASSRTGGTRGYTF; cdr3_nt: TGTGCCAGCAGTCGGACAGGGGGGACGAGGGGCTACACCTTC
v_call: TRBV28; clone_size: few; j_call: TRBJ2-7; d_call: NA; cdr3_aa: CASSLVEQHSYEQYF; cdr3_nt: TGTGCCAGCAGTTTAGTGGAACAACACTCCTACGAGCAGTACTTC
v_call: TRBV6-6; clone_size: few; j_call: TRBJ2-5; d_call: NA; cdr3_aa: CASSAVSLETQYF; cdr3_nt: TGTGCCAGCAGTGCCGTCTCCCTAGAGACCCAGTACTTC
v_call: TRBV6-1; clone_size: NA; j_call: TRBJ2-5; d_call: TRBD1; cdr3_aa: CASKGGGGFQETQYF; cdr3_nt: TGTGCCAGCAAAGGGGGCGGAGGCTTCCAAGAGACCCAGTACTTC
v_call: TRBV5-4; clone_size: NA; j_call: TRBJ2-7; d_call: TRBD2; cdr3_aa: CASSPAGQNYEQYF; cdr3_nt: TGTGCCAGCAGCCCAGCGGGGCAAAACTACGAGCAGTACTTC
v_call: TRBV6-5; clone_size: NA; j_call: TRBJ2-5; d_call: NA; cdr3_aa: CASSQQGGKETQYF; cdr3_nt: TGTGCCAGCAGCCAACAGGGCGGCAAGGAGACCCAATACTTC
v_call: TRBV4-3; clone_size: once; j_call: TRBJ2-1; d_call: TRBD2; cdr3_aa: CASSHVVGLADNEQFF; cdr3_nt: TGCGCCAGCAGCCACGTTGTAGGGCTAGCGGACAATGAGCAGTTCTTC
v_call: TRBV4-1; clone_size: NA; j_call: TRBJ1-6; d_call: TRBD1; cdr3_aa: CASSPNRGLNNSPLHF; cdr3_nt: TGCGCCAGCAGCCCCAACAGGGGGCTGAATAATTCACCCCTCCACTTT
v_call: TRBV2; clone_size: NA; j_call: TRBJ2-3; d_call: NA; cdr3_aa: CASSRRTDTQYF; cdr3_nt: TGTGCCAGCAGTCGCCGGACAGATACGCAGTATTTT
v_call: TRBV28; clone_size: once; j_call: TRBJ2-7; d_call: TRBD2; cdr3_aa: CASSVPGLAGTREQYF; cdr3_nt: TGTGCCAGCAGCGTCCCGGGACTAGCGGGGACCCGCGAGCAGTACTTC
v_call: TRBV16; clone_size: NA; j_call: TRBJ2-6; d_call: NA; cdr3_aa: CASSHEGTGANVLTF; cdr3_nt: TGTGCCAGCAGCCATGAGGGGACTGGGGCCAACGTCCTGACTTTC
v_call: TRBV25-1; clone_size: NA; j_call: TRBJ2-2; d_call: NA; cdr3_aa: CASSVEGTGELFF; cdr3_nt: TGTGCCAGCAGTGTTGAGGGGACCGGGGAGCTGTTTTTT
v_call: TRBV28; clone_size: once; j_call: TRBJ2-3; d_call: NA; cdr3_aa: CASSLVTVTDTQYF; cdr3_nt: TGTGCCAGCAGTTTGGTGACAGTCACAGATACGCAGTATTTT
v_call: TRBV5-1; clone_size: NA; j_call: TRBJ2-1; d_call: NA; cdr3_aa: CASSPNPVAGEQFF; cdr3_nt: TGCGCCAGCAGCCCGAACCCGGTGGCGGGTGAGCAGTTCTTC
v_call: TRBV11-2; clone_size: once; j_call: TRBJ2-7; d_call: NA; cdr3_aa: CASSLDRQYEQYF; cdr3_nt: TGTGCCAGCAGCTTAGATAGACAGTACGAGCAGTACTTC
v_call: TRBV5-4; clone_size: NA; j_call: TRBJ2-1; d_call: NA; cdr3_aa: CASSYSRYEQFF; cdr3_nt: TGTGCCAGCAGCTACTCTCGGTATGAGCAGTTCTTC
v_call: TRBV4-1; clone_size: few; j_call: TRBJ1-1; d_call: NA; cdr3_aa: CASSQDWDTEAFF; cdr3_nt: TGCGCCAGCAGCCAAGATTGGGACACTGAAGCTTTCTTT
v_call: TRBV28; clone_size: NA; j_call: TRBJ1-2; d_call: NA; cdr3_aa: CASSLSRGYYGYTF; cdr3_nt: TGTGCCAGCAGTTTAAGCAGGGGTTACTATGGCTACACCTTC
v_call: TRBV7-9; clone_size: NA; j_call: TRBJ2-1; d_call: TRBD2; cdr3_aa: CASTLTSGRHNEQFF; cdr3_nt: TGTGCCAGCACCTTGACTAGCGGGAGACACAATGAGCAGTTCTTC
v_call: TRBV28; clone_size: NA; j_call: TRBJ2-7; d_call: TRBD2; cdr3_aa: CASSLPAGGVGYEQYF; cdr3_nt: TGTGCCAGCAGCCTTCCAGCGGGAGGTGTGGGTTACGAGCAGTACTTC
v_call: TRBV11-2; clone_size: NA; j_call: TRBJ2-7; d_call: NA; cdr3_aa: CASSLDMGRTYPYEQYF; cdr3_nt: TGTGCCAGCAGCTTAGATATGGGCAGGACTTACCCCTACGAGCAGTACTTC
v_call: TRBV5-1; clone_size: NA; j_call: TRBJ2-3; d_call: TRBD2; cdr3_aa: CASSLVRRGTSTDTQYF; cdr3_nt: TGCGCCAGCAGCTTGGTTCGGCGGGGGACTAGCACAGATACGCAGTATTTT
v_call: TRBV5-4; clone_size: NA; j_call: TRBJ2-7; d_call: NA; cdr3_aa: CASSFDPGGYEQYF; cdr3_nt: TGTGCCAGCAGCTTCGATCCAGGCGGGTACGAGCAGTACTTC
v_call: TRBV7-2; clone_size: few; j_call: TRBJ2-7; d_call: NA; cdr3_aa: CASRPGQPGEQYF; cdr3_nt: TGTGCCAGCAGGCCGGGCCAACCGGGGGAGCAGTACTTC
v_call: TRBV2; clone_size: NA; j_call: TRBJ2-3; d_call: NA; cdr3_aa: CASSELRLGAADTQYF; cdr3_nt: TGTGCCAGCAGTGAATTAAGGTTAGGGGCTGCAGATACGCAGTATTTT
v_call: TRBV11-2; clone_size: NA; j_call: TRBJ1-3; d_call: NA; cdr3_aa: CASSPGTVGNTIYF; cdr3_nt: TGTGCCAGCAGCCCCGGGACCGTTGGAAACACCATATATTTT
v_call: TRBV7-7; clone_size: few; j_call: TRBJ2-3; d_call: TRBD2; cdr3_aa: CASSLDATSGTDTQYF; cdr3_nt: TGTGCTAGCAGCTTAGACGCGACTAGCGGCACAGATACGCAGTATTTT
v_call: TRBV11-2; clone_size: NA; j_call: TRBJ2-5; d_call: NA; cdr3_aa: CASSSSRSGVETQYF; cdr3_nt: TGTGCCAGCAGCTCCAGCCGCTCAGGGGTAGAGACCCAGTACTTC
v_call: TRBV30; clone_size: NA; j_call: TRBJ2-7; d_call: NA; cdr3_aa: CAWSVTRGTGEQYF; cdr3_nt: TGTGCCTGGAGTGTCACCCGCGGAACAGGGGAGCAGTACTTC
v_call: TRBV27; clone_size: few; j_call: TRBJ1-6; d_call: TRBD1; cdr3_aa: CASSPPGTANSPLHF; cdr3_nt: TGTGCCAGCAGTCCGCCCGGGACAGCTAATTCACCCCTCCACTTT
v_call: TRBV7-6; clone_size: NA; j_call: TRBJ2-2; d_call: NA; cdr3_aa: CASSLDGSGSTGELFF; cdr3_nt: TGTGCCAGCAGCTTAGATGGTTCAGGGTCCACCGGGGAGCTGTTTTTT
v_call: TRBV5-6; clone_size: NA; j_call: TRBJ2-7; d_call: TRBD2; cdr3_aa: CASSPQGLAYEQYF; cdr3_nt: TGTGCCAGCAGCCCGCAGGGACTAGCGTACGAGCAGTACTTC
v_call: TRBV5-5; clone_size: NA; j_call: TRBJ2-3; d_call: NA; cdr3_aa: CASSPQQGNSDTQYF; cdr3_nt: TGTGCCAGCAGCCCTCAACAGGGTAATAGTGATACGCAGTATTTT
v_call: TRBV28; clone_size: once; j_call: TRBJ1-1; d_call: NA; cdr3_aa: CASSFRLSLMNTEAFF; cdr3_nt: TGTGCCAGCAGTTTTCGGCTGAGTTTGATGAACACTGAAGCTTTCTTT
v_call: TRBV10-1; clone_size: NA; j_call: TRBJ1-6; d_call: NA; cdr3_aa: CASSDGRNSPLHF; cdr3_nt: TGCGCCAGCAGTGATGGACGGAATTCACCCCTCCACTTT
v_call: TRBV2; clone_size: NA; j_call: TRBJ2-7; d_call: NA; cdr3_aa: CASSEATSAAYVYEQYF; cdr3_nt: TGTGCCAGCAGTGAAGCAACTTCGGCGGCCTACGTCTACGAGCAGTACTTC
v_call: TRBV7-9; clone_size: NA; j_call: TRBJ1-6; d_call: NA; cdr3_aa: CASSLDRTVNSPLHF; cdr3_nt: TGTGCCAGCAGCTTAGACCGGACGGTAAATTCACCCCTCCACTTT
v_call: TRBV7-9; clone_size: NA; j_call: TRBJ2-5; d_call: NA; cdr3_aa: CASSLNPAGTQETQYF; cdr3_nt: TGTGCCAGCAGCTTAAATCCAGCGGGCACACAAGAGACCCAGTACTTC
v_call: TRBV4-3; clone_size: NA; j_call: TRBJ2-5; d_call: NA; cdr3_aa: CASSQEPGPEETQYF; cdr3_nt: TGCGCCAGCAGCCAAGAACCGGGACCGGAAGAGACCCAGTACTTC
v_call: TRBV19; clone_size: few; j_call: TRBJ2-1; d_call: TRBD2; cdr3_aa: CASSIGPVTSGEQFF; cdr3_nt: TGTGCCAGTAGTATAGGGCCTGTGACTAGCGGTGAGCAGTTCTTC
v_call: TRBV7-8; clone_size: NA; j_call: TRBJ2-4; d_call: NA; cdr3_aa: CASSLDSRRLGDIQYF; cdr3_nt: TGTGCCAGCAGCTTAGACTCTAGACGTCTCGGGGACATTCAGTACTTC
v_call: TRBV30; clone_size: NA; j_call: TRBJ2-2; d_call: TRBD1; cdr3_aa: CAWSRGQVFPGELFF; cdr3_nt: TGTGCCTGGAGTCGGGGACAGGTATTCCCCGGGGAGCTGTTTTTT
v_call: TRBV5-1; clone_size: NA; j_call: TRBJ2-7; d_call: NA; cdr3_aa: CASSLGDYEQYF; cdr3_nt: TGCGCCAGCAGCTTGGGGGATTACGAGCAGTACTTC
v_call: TRBV5-6; clone_size: NA; j_call: TRBJ2-3; d_call: NA; cdr3_aa: CASSPPWPQGDTQYF; cdr3_nt: TGTGCCAGCAGCCCCCCATGGCCCCAGGGGGATACGCAGTATTTT
v_call: TRBV5-6; clone_size: once; j_call: TRBJ1-2; d_call: TRBD1; cdr3_aa: CASSARQGYGYTF; cdr3_nt: TGTGCCAGCAGCGCCAGACAGGGGTATGGCTACACCTTC